This TCR beta chain emerged from a study of regulatory T cells in long-lasting Graves disease. Regarding the study as a whole: The study examined only peripheral blood, not thyroid tissue. Persistent disease samples used TRBV28, TRBJ1-2 and TRBJ2-5 preferentially.

As concerns this clonotype: Its antigen is not identified.

Construction of TCR beta libraries relied on iRepertoire HTBI primers and on Arm-PCR targeting CDR3 regions. TCRdb itself ran the multiplex PCR reads through MiXCR, one entry per CDR3 protein. Of 360,000 or so distinct CDR3 sequences listed, 12% were seen once; the top ten hold 18%. Trimming cost V 9 bases and J 8 bases, with 20 bases left between them. The CDR3 has 14 amino acids. Germline values: CDR1 MNHNS, CDR2 SASEGT. Time point of the sample: newly diagnosed GD, antithyroid drugs for less than 3 months. RNA extracted from PBMCs served as the sequencing template. These data also formed part of another study, on T cells in Graves' hyperthyroidism and ophthalmopathy. This second study says: Patients having uncontrolled infection, another autoimmune disease, pregnancy or lactation were not included. HTBI primers were employed in a first-round RT-PCR of the TCR CDR3.

Sequences were derived from peripheral blood mononuclear cells (PBMCs), sampled at new diagnosis, from a patient treated with antithyroid drugs. The chain couples TRBV6-1 to TRBJ2-1; possibly TRBD2 for D (7 bases). This receptor was obtained from a woman between 18 and 29 years old with Graves disease. The CDR3: CARRRGGGFYEQFF. CDR3 nucleotide sequence: TGTGCCAGACGAAGGGGAGGGGGGTTCTATGAGCAGTTCTTC.